This T cell receptor (beta chain) was documented in a study of T cell responses to AZD1222 COVID-19 vaccine. Study findings and constraints: Clonal diversity may have been underestimated in mostly white British donors. Spike as a whole was targeted by vaccine-associated CD4 TCRs, dominant at 160-218 and 743-854. No repertoire was sampled before or during the peak T cell response, only after it.

Data came from immunoSEQ multiplex PCR; TCRdb stores just in-frame clones and leaves some out. The sample has roughly 100,000 clones, about 92% seen once. The germline V gene encodes CDR1 MNHNS and CDR2 SASEGT. The CDR3 is 12 amino acids. V was clipped by 3 bases and J by 6 bases, with 3 bases between them. A remark on this clone: Its antigen is still unknown.

Second doses at about 4 or about 12 weeks were pooled. V and J are TRBV6-1 and TRBJ1-6; D remains ambiguous. The specimen was peripheral blood, collected 28 days after the second AZD1222 dose. The sequence came from an adult who received the AZD1222 COVID-19 vaccine. The CDR3 DNA sequence: TGTGCCAGCAGTGACAGTAATTCACCCCTCCACTTT. This translates into CASSDSNSPLHF.